This T cell receptor (beta chain) originates from a study of beta chain features in type 1 diabetes. Study conclusions and caveats: Type 1 diabetes patients had VDJ junctions that carried fewer insertions and more deletions. Within patients, naive, central memory and Treg TCRB repertoires seemed more similar than within healthy donors.

Concerning this clone: Its antigen is unidentified.

J lost 6 bases, V lost 4 bases, and 5 bases had no gene match. Per the germline V gene, CDR1 is MDHEN and CDR2 is SYDVKM. The CDR3 is 14 amino acids. Each population that was sorted was more than 98% pure. The authors reverse transcribed all of the isolated RNA, so sequencing captured expressed TCRB transcripts. Sequencing was performed with immunoSEQ multiplex PCR; in TCRdb, only in-frame clones are kept and a portion is missing. The sample has about 360,000 clones; around 13% are singletons. The receptor was isolated from a man younger than 30 in good health. The sample comprised naive CD4+ T cells from blood. The rearrangement links TRBV28 to TRBJ1-2; TRBD1 matches at 10 bases. This CDR3 reads CASSSGQGVDGYTF. Written as DNA, the CDR3 is TGTGCCAGCAGTTCCGGACAGGGGGTAGATGGCTACACCTTC.